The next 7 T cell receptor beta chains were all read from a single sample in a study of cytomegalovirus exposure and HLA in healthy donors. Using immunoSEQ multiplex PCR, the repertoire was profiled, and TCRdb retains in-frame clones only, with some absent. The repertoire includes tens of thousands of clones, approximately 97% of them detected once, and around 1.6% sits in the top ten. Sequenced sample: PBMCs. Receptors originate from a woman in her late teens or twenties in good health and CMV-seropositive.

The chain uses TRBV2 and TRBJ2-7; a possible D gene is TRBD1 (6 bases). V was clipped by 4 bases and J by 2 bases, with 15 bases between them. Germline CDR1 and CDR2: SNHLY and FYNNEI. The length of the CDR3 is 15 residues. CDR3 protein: CASSAPQGVPYEQYF. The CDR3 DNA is TGTGCCAGCAGTGCCCCACAGGGCGTTCCCTACGAGCAGTACTTC. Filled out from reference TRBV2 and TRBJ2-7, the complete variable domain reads EPEVTQTPSHQVTQMGQEVILRCVPISNHLYFYWYRQILGQKVEFLVSFYNNEISEKSEIFDDQFSVERPDGSNFTLKIRSTKLEDSAMYFCASSAPQGVPYEQYFGPGTRLTVT.

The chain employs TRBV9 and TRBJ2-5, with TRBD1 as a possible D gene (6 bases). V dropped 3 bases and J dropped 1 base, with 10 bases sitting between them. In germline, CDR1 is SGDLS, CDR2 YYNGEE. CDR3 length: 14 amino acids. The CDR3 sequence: CASSGRQAQETQYF. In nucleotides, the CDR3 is TGTGCCAGCAGCGGTCGACAGGCCCAAGAGACCCAGTACTTC. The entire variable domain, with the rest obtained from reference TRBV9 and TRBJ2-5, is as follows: DSGVTQTPKHLITATGQRVTLRCSPRSGDLSVYWYQQSLDQGLQFLIQYYNGEERAKGNILERFSAQQFPDLHSELNLSSLELGDSALYFCASSGRQAQETQYFGPGTRLLVL.

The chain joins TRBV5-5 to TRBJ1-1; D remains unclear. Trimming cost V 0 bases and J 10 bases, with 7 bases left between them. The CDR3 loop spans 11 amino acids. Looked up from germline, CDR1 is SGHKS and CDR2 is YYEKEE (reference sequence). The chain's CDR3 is CASSLGVRAFF. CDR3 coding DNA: TGTGCCAGCAGCTTGGGTGTTCGAGCTTTCTTT.

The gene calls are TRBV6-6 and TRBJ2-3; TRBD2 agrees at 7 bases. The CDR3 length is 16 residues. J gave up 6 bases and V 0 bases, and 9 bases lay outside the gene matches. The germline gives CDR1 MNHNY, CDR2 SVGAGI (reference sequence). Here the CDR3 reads CASSYSPASGGDTQYF. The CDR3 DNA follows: TGTGCCAGCAGTTACTCGCCGGCTAGCGGAGGCGATACGCAGTATTTT.

The CDR3 reads CASRTGTGVVNTEAFF. In DNA form, the CDR3 reads TGTGCCAGCAGAACCGGGACAGGGGTCGTGAACACTGAAGCTTTCTTT. This chain uses TRBV27 with TRBJ1-1, with 10 positions matching TRBD1. The CDR3 totals 16 residues. Germline CDR1 is MNHEY and CDR2 is SMNVEV (reference sequence). The junction had 7 bases not matched to a gene; V was cut back by 6 bases and J by 0 bases.

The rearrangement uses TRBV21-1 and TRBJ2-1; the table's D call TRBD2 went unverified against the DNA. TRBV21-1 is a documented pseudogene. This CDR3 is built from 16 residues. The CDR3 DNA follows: TGTGCCAGGTCGACTAGCGGGAGGGCCCTCTACAATGAGCAGTTCTTC. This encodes CARSTSGRALYNEQFF.

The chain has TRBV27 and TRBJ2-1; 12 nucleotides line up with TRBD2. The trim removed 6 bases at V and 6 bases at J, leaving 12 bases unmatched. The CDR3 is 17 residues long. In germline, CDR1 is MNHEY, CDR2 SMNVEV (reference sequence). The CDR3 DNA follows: TGTGCCAGCAGCGTGACTAGCGGGAGAAGGGAGGGCAATGAGCAGTTCTTC. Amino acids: CASSVTSGRREGNEQFF.